This T cell receptor (beta chain) was documented in a study of a mutant IDH1 vaccine in newly diagnosed glioma (dated by TCRdb to the early 2020s). Background for the entire study: Vaccination began 4-6 weeks after radiotherapy alone, or alongside temozolomide cycles in the chemotherapy-containing groups. Of the approximately 29 treated patients, approximately 60% were male and approximately 38% were female, and a mean age of around 40 years was recorded. Before enrollment, most patients had been given radiochemotherapy with temozolomide as standard therapy, while the rest had received either radiotherapy alone or temozolomide alone. The week-35 safety follow-up took place at visit V12, and the week-47 end of study took place at visit V13. Six visits were used for peripheral blood collection: V03 (baseline), V05, V07, V10, V12 and V13. For exploratory analyses, about 25 treated patients had longitudinal TCRB deep sequencing done wherever samples were available. General conclusions and limits of the study: Immune responses induced by the vaccine were seen in over 90% of patients across multiple MHC alleles. Availability determined which PBMC samples were chosen for TCRB deep sequencing. Pseudoprogression appeared unrelated to alterations in the top peripheral T cell clonotypes detected by TCRB sequencing. It was noted by the authors that analyses of patient blood samples could not be reproduced owing to sample limitations.

Details on this clone: What this receptor recognizes is not known. No much larger clone exists at a distance of one base, and base qualities are not known.

The library came from the immunoSEQ multiplex PCR assay. Rearranged TCR beta chain sequences were amplified using the hsTCRB Kit according to the manufacturer's protocol. An Illumina MiSeq was used to sequence the TCRB libraries. Turning to the authors' computational methods: Demultiplexing, trimming and gene mapping were performed with the kit vendor's proprietary platform. In TCRdb, the immuneACCESS table is reduced to in-frame sequences with V and J assigned. These tables do not hold every clone; where another copy was compared, an unresolved V gene accounts for under half, and the others remain unexplained. D and trimming were read from the DNA, whereas the V and J calls and clone size are those reported in that table. This sample comprises around 30,000 clones, roughly 80% of them detected only once. Of the sample, less than 8.5% is held by the ten largest clones. Read against the paper, the sample's time point label means: week 35, safety follow-up. Each vaccine dose, consisting of 300 ug of a 20-mer mutant IDH1 peptide in Montanide, was administered subcutaneously with topical imiquimod. Across visits V03 through V10, patients got a total of eight vaccinations, given in weeks 1, 3, 5, 7, 11, 15, 19 and 23. Donors had newly diagnosed WHO grade 3 or 4 IDH1-mutant astrocytomas with loss of nuclear ATRX. The samples were drawn from NOA16, a multicentre, single-arm, open-label phase I trial in Germany that tested a mutant IDH1 peptide vaccine in humans for the first time. The DNeasy Blood and Tissue Kit was used to extract genomic DNA from EDTA blood for TCRB sequencing.

The CDR3 has 12 amino acids, counting the end cysteine and phenylalanine. The CDR3 DNA has 36 bases and is translated from base 1. Trimming at the junction amounts to 5 bases on V and 6 bases on J, and the germline ends lie 10 bases apart. CDR1 MNHNS and CDR2 SASEGT were looked up in the germline V gene. The sequence is built from TRBV6-1 and TRBJ1-2; a weak D assignment points to TRBD1 (6 bases agree). Sequences were derived from PBMCs, sampled from a glioma patient whose treatment included an IDH1 peptide vaccine. This clonotype was obtained from a woman in her late teens or twenties with glioma. The CDR3 protein: CASSQGINGYTF. The nucleotide sequence is given as TGTGCCAGCAGTCAGGGGATTAATGGCTACACCTTC.